These 27 T cell receptor beta chains share one sample of origin, sequenced in a study of human T cells and chemical hapten exposure. MiXCR, run by TCRdb on the RACE reads, gives a single entry per CDR3 protein. This repertoire shows about 110,000 distinct CDR3 sequences, around 12% found once; its top ten account for over 1.5%. As for time point: pre-sensitization, week 0. Documented treatment: therapeutic diphenylcyclopropenone sensitization with weekly scalp DPC. The source was whole blood, collected in connection with sensitization to the hapten diphenylcyclopropenone (DPC). The receptor source for this set is a woman aged 45 to 65 with alopecia areata. Some clones in this sample may be carry-over from other donors' samples.

Many counts were recorded for this clonotype. This rearrangement joins TRBV3-1 to TRBJ2-7; 9 bases agree with TRBD2. Looked up from germline, CDR1 is LGHDT and CDR2 is YNNKEL (reference sequence). Trimming removed 4 bases from V and 7 bases from J; junction bases left unmatched: 14. This CDR3 is built from 16 residues. In nucleotides, the CDR3 is TGTGCCAGCAGCCCTTCATGGACTAGCGTCTCGGAAGAGCAGTACTTC. It codes for CASSPSWTSVSEEQYF.

This clonotype was detected a few times. The rearrangement uses TRBV28 and TRBJ2-5, with 9 bases that match TRBD1. This CDR3 is 16 amino acids long. Trimming cost V 7 bases and J 5 bases; bases outside gene matches: 14. Germline V gives CDR1 MDHEN, CDR2 SYDVKM. The CDR3 region has the DNA TGTGCCAGCAAGGCCCGTTTCTCCGGGACAGGGGAGACCCAGTACTTC. Protein product: CASKARFSGTGETQYF.

The J gene is TRBJ2-5, the V gene TRBV29-1, with D hard to call. V lost 4 bases, J lost 4 bases, and 10 bases lay in between. This CDR3 region has 12 residues. Germline V gives CDR1 SQVTM, CDR2 ANQGSEA. The CDR3 here is CSVVGPRETQYF. For the CDR3, the DNA is TGCAGCGTTGTCGGTCCCCGAGAGACCCAGTACTTC.

This clonotype occurred many times. The rearrangement joins TRBV7-6 to TRBJ1-1; D might be TRBD1 (6 bases). V was shortened by 5 bases and J by 3 bases, with 10 bases between the two germline ends. The CDR3 covers 13 residues. The germline CDR1 and CDR2 sequences are SGHVS and FNYEAQ. The CDR3 region has the DNA TGTGCCAGCAGCCTAGGACAGCACACTGAAGCTTTCTTT. As protein: CASSLGQHTEAFF.

This clonotype showed up many times. This chain links TRBV6-2 or TRBV6-3 with TRBJ2-7, with a tentative D call TRBD2 (6 bases). V lost 5 bases and J 3 bases, leaving 20 bases between the germline ends. Germline V gene sequence: CDR1 MNHEY, CDR2 SVGEGT. The CDR3 runs 16 residues. Written as DNA, the CDR3 is TGTGCCAGCAGTGCCTCCGGGGGACCGAAGAACTACGAGCAGTACTTC. Translating it yields CASSASGGPKNYEQYF.

The V and J genes are TRBV5-1 and TRBJ2-1; 9 bases fit TRBD2. The CDR3 runs to 17 residues. Trimming removed 0 bases from V and 8 bases from J; junction bases left unmatched: 12. The germline CDR1 and CDR2 sequences are SGHRS and YFSETQ. The CDR3 spells CASSLAAGGSQGHEQFF. CDR3 DNA: TGCGCCAGCAGCTTGGCAGCGGGAGGCTCCCAGGGTCATGAGCAGTTCTTC.

This clonotype has more than one count but fewer than ten. The V call is TRBV5-1, the J call TRBJ2-7; tentatively, D is TRBD2 (6 bases). Germline CDR1 and CDR2: SGHRS and YFSETQ. The CDR3 length is 15 residues. Trimming removed 1 base from V and 3 bases from J, with 14 bases in between. The CDR3 region is CASSLIGDSFYEQYF. DNA of the CDR3: TGCGCCAGCAGCTTGATCGGGGACTCCTTCTACGAGCAGTACTTC.

This clonotype occurred a few times. The J gene is TRBJ2-7, the V gene TRBV4-1; TRBD1 matches at 10 bases. The CDR3 has 15 amino acids. The junction had 2 bases not matched to a gene; V was cut back by 1 base and J by 2 bases. Germline-derived CDR1 and CDR2 are MGHRA and YSYEKL. CDR3 in amino acids: CASSQGGQGAYEQYF. The CDR3 coding sequence is TGCGCCAGCAGCCAAGGCGGACAGGGGGCCTACGAGCAGTACTTC.

At least ten counts were recorded for this clonotype. The chain employs TRBV7-2 and TRBJ2-3; tentative D call: TRBD2 (5 bases). Trimming removed 5 bases at V and 6 bases at J, with 21 bases between. Germline V gives CDR1 SGHTA, CDR2 FQGNSA. The CDR3 runs to 16 residues. CDR3: CASSPRGADLKDTQYF. Written as DNA, the CDR3 is TGTGCCAGCAGCCCCCGAGGAGCGGACCTGAAGGATACGCAGTATTTT.

This clonotype came up a few times. This chain joins TRBV4-1 and TRBJ2-1; TRBD2 aligns across 10 bases. Per the germline V gene, CDR1 is MGHRA and CDR2 is YSYEKL. CDR3 size: 17 residues. The V segment lost 1 base and the J segment 8 bases; nucleotides outside the gene matches: 11. CDR3 region: CASSQVAAGGGLDEQFF. The CDR3 nucleotides read TGCGCCAGCAGCCAAGTGGCAGCGGGAGGGGGCCTGGATGAGCAGTTCTTC.

This clonotype has only one observation. This chain links TRBV12-3 or TRBV12-4 with TRBJ2-7, with D possibly being TRBD2 (6 bases). The length of the CDR3 is 13 residues. Trimming removed 4 bases from V and 7 bases from J, with 14 bases in between. The CDR3 protein is CASSSAPGGEQYF. The CDR3 DNA follows: TGTGCCAGCAGTTCCGCCCCAGGAGGGGAGCAGTACTTC.

This clonotype was counted ten times or more. The V gene is TRBV7-9, the J gene TRBJ1-1; 9 bases line up with TRBD1. Per germline, CDR1 SEHNR and CDR2 FQNEAQ (reference sequence). This CDR3 has 14 amino acids. V was clipped by 5 bases and J by 5 bases; unmatched bases: 6. CDR3 sequence (DNA): TGTGCCAGCAGCCCGACAGGGGGAAAGACTGAAGCTTTCTTT. Its translation is CASSPTGGKTEAFF.

This clonotype was observed a few times. A junction boundary mismatches the germline segment, possibly from a read error. This chain joins TRBV7-7 and TRBJ2-7, with TRBD2 as a possible D gene (6 bases). This CDR3 has 14 amino acids. CDR1 SSHAT and CDR2 FNYEAQ come from the germline V gene (reference sequence). In DNA form, the CDR3 reads TGTGCTAGCAGCAAAGGACGGGGGAACTACGAGCAGTACTTC. Amino acid sequence: CASSKGRGNYEQYF.

This clonotype has a handful of counts. The chain is built from TRBV11-2 and TRBJ2-2, with D maybe TRBD2 (6 bases). CDR3 length equals 13 residues. With 5 bases removed from V and 6 bases from J, the gap between germline ends came to 10 bases. The germline gives CDR1 SGHAT, CDR2 FQNNGV. The CDR3: CASSLREAGELFF. The CDR3 nucleotides read TGTGCCAGCAGCCTAAGGGAGGCCGGGGAGCTGTTTTTT.

This clonotype has a handful of counts. V and J are TRBV7-9 and TRBJ2-3; 13 bases map to TRBD2. With 4 bases clipped from V and 6 bases from J, the junction kept 7 bases outside the gene matches. The CDR3 runs 16 residues. Per germline, CDR1 SEHNR and CDR2 FQNEAQ (reference sequence). CDR3 nucleotides: TGTGCCAGCAGCTCCTCACTAGCGGGGGGGCCCGATACGCAGTATTTT. As protein: CASSSSLAGGPDTQYF.

The table lists this clonotype with a few counts. The V and J genes are TRBV7-2 and TRBJ2-7; tentative D call: TRBD2 (6 bases). The length of the CDR3 is 13 residues. Germline CDR1 reads SGHTA; CDR2 reads FQGNSA. Trimming took 1 base from V and 5 from J, leaving 9 bases between them. The CDR3 bases are TGTGCCAGCAGCTTAGGGCGGGGAAACGAGCAGTACTTC. This encodes CASSLGRGNEQYF. The full variable domain, in which reference TRBV7-2 and TRBJ2-7 provide the parts outside the CDR3, is GAGVSQSPSNKVTEKGKDVELRCDPISGHTALYWYRQSLGQGLEFLIYFQGNSAPDKSGLPSDRFSAERTGGSVSTLTIQRTQQEDSAVYLCASSLGRGNEQYFGPGTRLTVT.

This clonotype was detected a few times. The genes are TRBV7-9 and TRBJ2-7; D might be TRBD2 (5 bases). CDR1 and CDR2 (germline): SEHNR, FQNEAQ (reference sequence). This CDR3 is built from 13 residues. V lost 7 bases to trimming and J lost 2 bases, with 12 bases between them. The CDR3 bases are TGTGCCAGCAACATAGGAGGAACCTACGAGCAGTACTTC. It specifies CASNIGGTYEQYF. The complete variable domain, with remaining parts taken from reference TRBV7-9 and TRBJ2-7, reads DTGVSQNPRHKITKRGQNVTFRCDPISEHNRLYWYRQTLGQGPEFLTYFQNEAQLEKSRLLSDRFSAERPKGSFSTLEIQRTEQGDSAMYLCASNIGGTYEQYFGPGTRLTVT.

This clonotype was seen at least ten times. V gene TRBV7-6 combines with J gene TRBJ2-2, with 7 bases that match TRBD1. Germline V gene data show CDR1 as SGHVS and CDR2 as FNYEAQ. V shed 6 bases, J shed 5 bases, and the junction held 9 bases outside the gene matches. This CDR3 is built from 15 residues. CDR3 residues: CASRLTGEKTGELFF. The CDR3 bases are TGTGCCAGCAGATTAACAGGGGAAAAAACCGGGGAGCTGTTTTTT.

This clonotype was picked up a small number of times. This chain joins TRBV28 and TRBJ2-4; 7 nucleotides align to TRBD2. Germline V gives CDR1 MDHEN, CDR2 SYDVKM. J was trimmed by 11 bases and V by 4 bases; bases with no gene match: 8. This CDR3 spans 13 amino acids. This CDR3 is CASSSWEGIFQYF. The CDR3 DNA is TGTGCCAGCAGTTCCTGGGAGGGGATATTTCAGTACTTC.

The J gene is TRBJ1-2, the V gene TRBV27, with D uncertain. V shed 5 bases and J shed 6 bases, with 22 bases lying between them. Germline-derived CDR1 and CDR2 are MNHEY and SMNVEV (reference sequence). The CDR3 consists of 16 residues. The CDR3 DNA reads TGTGCCAGCAGTAAGGCCGGCCCCTCAACGACTAATGGCTACACCTTC. This codes for CASSKAGPSTTNGYTF.

This clonotype was detected only a few times. This rearrangement joins TRBV5-1 to TRBJ1-2; 10 bases line up with TRBD1. This CDR3 comprises 14 residues. The germline V gene has CDR1 SGHRS and CDR2 YFSETQ. J lost 4 bases, V lost 3 bases, and 3 bases had no gene match. CDR3 sequence: CASSSRTGGYGYTF. In DNA, the CDR3 is TGCGCCAGCAGCTCCCGGACAGGGGGCTATGGCTACACCTTC. The complete variable domain, with remaining parts taken from reference TRBV5-1 and TRBJ1-2, reads KAGVTQTPRYLIKTRGQQVTLSCSPISGHRSVSWYQQTPGQGLQFLFEYFSETQRNKGNFPGRFSGRQFSNSRSEMNVSTLELGDSALYLCASSSRTGGYGYTFGSGTRLTVV.

The V call is TRBV28, the J call TRBJ2-7; a possible D gene is TRBD2 (6 bases). With 8 bases removed from V and 7 bases from J, the gap between germline ends came to 21 bases. The CDR3 runs 14 residues. CDR1 is MDHEN, CDR2 SYDVKM, per germline. The DNA of the CDR3 is TGTGCCAGCGGGCCCGGGGGTCCTCCTCGAGAGCAGTACTTC. Protein product: CASGPGGPPREQYF.

There are a few counts of this clonotype. This chain uses TRBV7-2 with TRBJ2-3; D possibly corresponds to TRBD1 (5 bases). The germline CDR1 and CDR2 sequences are SGHTA and FQGNSA. V was trimmed by 5 bases and J by 1 base, leaving 10 bases between them. The CDR3 is 14 residues long. CDR3 region: CASSLQQGTDTQYF. Written as DNA, the CDR3 is TGTGCCAGCAGCCTTCAACAGGGCACAGATACGCAGTATTTT.

The rearrangement uses TRBV5-1 and TRBJ2-3, with 9 bases fitting TRBD2. Per germline, CDR1 SGHRS and CDR2 YFSETQ. With V trimmed by 0 bases and J by 5 bases, 7 bases remained unmatched. The CDR3 has 16 residues. CDR3 coding DNA: TGCGCCAGCAGCTTGGTGGCTAGCGGGGCGGGAGATACGCAGTATTTT. Its protein is CASSLVASGAGDTQYF.

The genes are TRBV20-1 and TRBJ2-2; 14 bases are shared with TRBD2. The junction had 9 bases not matched to a gene; V was cut back by 5 bases and J by 4 bases. The CDR3 contains 17 residues. CDR1 and CDR2 (germline): DFQATT, SNEGSKA (reference sequence). The CDR3 protein is CSASSGTSGSRTGELFF. Written as DNA, the CDR3 is TGCAGTGCTTCATCCGGGACTAGCGGGAGTCGCACCGGGGAGCTGTTTTTT.

There are many counts of this clonotype. The V gene is TRBV6-2 or TRBV6-3, the J gene TRBJ2-5; D is possibly TRBD2 (5 bases). CDR3 length: 16 amino acids. Germline values: CDR1 MNHEY, CDR2 SVGEGT. The V and J ends lost 5 bases and 4 bases respectively, with 20 bases between them. This CDR3 reads CASSPLAGVIGETQYF. The DNA of the CDR3 is TGTGCCAGCAGTCCTCTTGCCGGGGTAATAGGAGAGACCCAGTACTTC.

The gene calls are TRBV7-9 and TRBJ2-5, with 7 bases lining up with TRBD2. The junction had 9 bases not matched to a gene; V was cut back by 5 bases and J by 0 bases. CDR1 and CDR2 (germline): SEHNR, FQNEAQ (reference sequence). The CDR3 is made up of 16 amino acids. The CDR3 reads CASSLLQRGDQETQYF. DNA of the CDR3: TGTGCCAGCAGCCTACTCCAGCGGGGCGACCAAGAGACCCAGTACTTC. Complete variable domain (other parts from reference TRBV7-9 and TRBJ2-5): DTGVSQNPRHKITKRGQNVTFRCDPISEHNRLYWYRQTLGQGPEFLTYFQNEAQLEKSRLLSDRFSAERPKGSFSTLEIQRTEQGDSAMYLCASSLLQRGDQETQYFGPGTRLLVL.